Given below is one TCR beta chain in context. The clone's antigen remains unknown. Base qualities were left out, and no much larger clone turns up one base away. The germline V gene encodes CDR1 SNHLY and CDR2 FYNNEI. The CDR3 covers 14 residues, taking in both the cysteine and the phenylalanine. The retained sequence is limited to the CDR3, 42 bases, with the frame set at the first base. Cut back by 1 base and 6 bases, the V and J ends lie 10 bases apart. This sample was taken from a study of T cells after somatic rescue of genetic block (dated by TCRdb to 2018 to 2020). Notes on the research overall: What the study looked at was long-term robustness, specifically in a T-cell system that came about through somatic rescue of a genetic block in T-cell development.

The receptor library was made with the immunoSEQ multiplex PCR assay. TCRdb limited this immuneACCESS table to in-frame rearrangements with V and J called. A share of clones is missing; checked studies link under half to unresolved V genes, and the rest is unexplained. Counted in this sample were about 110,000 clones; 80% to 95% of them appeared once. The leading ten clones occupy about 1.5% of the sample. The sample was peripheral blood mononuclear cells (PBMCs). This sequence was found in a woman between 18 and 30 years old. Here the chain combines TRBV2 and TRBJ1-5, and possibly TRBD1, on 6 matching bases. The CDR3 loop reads CASSEVQGGQPQHF. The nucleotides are TGTGCCAGCAGTGAAGTACAGGGTGGTCAGCCCCAGCATTTT. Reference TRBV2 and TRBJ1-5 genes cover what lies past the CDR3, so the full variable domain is EPEVTQTPSHQVTQMGQEVILRCVPISNHLYFYWYRQILGQKVEFLVSFYNNEISEKSEIFDDQFSVERPDGSNFTLKIRSTKLEDSAMYFCASSEVQGGQPQHFGDGTRLSIL.